This TCR beta chain was sequenced for a study of cytomegalovirus exposure and HLA in healthy donors. Turning to the study itself: It was reported in a later analysis that the 95 to 150 validation repertoires used the same platform as the 666 first-cohort repertoires.

CDR3 length: 13 residues. V was trimmed by 6 bases and J by 5 bases, leaving 13 bases between them. Germline V gives CDR1 KGHSH, CDR2 LQKENI. Clones were sequenced by immunoSEQ multiplex PCR, and TCRdb holds only the in-frame ones, with some missing. The table lists roughly 80,000 clones, approximately 93% of them singletons. General observations from the study: Subsequent analysis revealed that first-cohort TCR clusters tended to co-occur in the 90 to 150 validation repertoires.

With regard to this clone: What it binds is not known.

The specimen sequenced was PBMCs. The receptor's source is a woman aged 18-30 years in good health and CMV-seropositive. The V gene is TRBV18, the J gene TRBJ2-5, with D possibly matching TRBD1 (5 bases). For the CDR3, the DNA is TGTGCCAGCTCCGCTGGCCCAGGGGAGACCCAGTACTTC. Its translation: CASSAGPGETQYF. Full variable domain (outside the CDR3, taken from reference TRBV18 and TRBJ2-5): NAGVMQNPRHLVRRRGQEARLRCSPMKGHSHVYWYRQLPEEGLKFMVYLQKENIIDESGMPKERFSAEFPKEGPSILRIQQVVRGDSAAYFCASSAGPGETQYFGPGTRLLVL.